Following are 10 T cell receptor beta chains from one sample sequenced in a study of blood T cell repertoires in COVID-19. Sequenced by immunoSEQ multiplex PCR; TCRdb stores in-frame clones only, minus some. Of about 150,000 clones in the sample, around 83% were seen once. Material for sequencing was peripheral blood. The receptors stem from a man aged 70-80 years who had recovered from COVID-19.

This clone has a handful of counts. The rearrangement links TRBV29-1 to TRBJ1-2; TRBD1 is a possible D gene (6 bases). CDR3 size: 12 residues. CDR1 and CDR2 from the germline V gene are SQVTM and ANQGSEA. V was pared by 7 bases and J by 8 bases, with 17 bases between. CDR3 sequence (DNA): TGCAGCGGGGGGGCGGAGGCGGGAGGCTACACCTTC. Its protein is CSGGAEAGGYTF. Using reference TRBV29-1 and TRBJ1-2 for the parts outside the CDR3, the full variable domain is SAVISQKPSRDICQRGTSLTIQCQVDSQVTMMFWYRQQPGQSLTLIATANQGSEATYESGFVIDKFPISRPNLTFSTLTVSNMSPEDSSIYLCSGGAEAGGYTFGSGTRLTVV.

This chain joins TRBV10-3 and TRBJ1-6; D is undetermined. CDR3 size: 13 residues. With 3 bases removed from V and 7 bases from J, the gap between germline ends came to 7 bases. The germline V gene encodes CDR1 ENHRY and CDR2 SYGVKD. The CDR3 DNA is TGTGCCATCAGTGATTCCCTCAATTCACCCCTCCACTTT. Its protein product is CAISDSLNSPLHF.

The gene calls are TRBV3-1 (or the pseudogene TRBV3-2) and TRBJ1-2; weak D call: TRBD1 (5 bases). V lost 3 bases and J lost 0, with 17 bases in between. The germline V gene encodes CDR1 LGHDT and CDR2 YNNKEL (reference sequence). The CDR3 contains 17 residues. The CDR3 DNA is TGTGCCAGCAGCCACCAGGGCCGCCGGGAGGCTAACTATGGCTACACCTTC. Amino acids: CASSHQGRREANYGYTF.

In nucleotides, the CDR3 is TGCGCCAGCGGTCCCGCGAGCGGGGGGCCTTACAATGAGCAGTTCTTC. This gives the protein CASGPASGGPYNEQFF. The chain is built from TRBV5-1 and TRBJ2-1; 9 positions agree with TRBD2. The germline V gene has CDR1 SGHRS and CDR2 YFSETQ. The CDR3 is 16 amino acids. V shed 7 bases, J shed 4 bases, and the junction held 12 bases outside the gene matches.

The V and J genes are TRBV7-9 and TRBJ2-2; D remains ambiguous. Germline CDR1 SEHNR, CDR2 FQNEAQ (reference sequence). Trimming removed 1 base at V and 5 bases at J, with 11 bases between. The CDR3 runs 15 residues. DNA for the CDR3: TGTGCCAGCAGCTTAGATGGCAGAATTACCGGGGAGCTGTTTTTT. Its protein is CASSLDGRITGELFF.

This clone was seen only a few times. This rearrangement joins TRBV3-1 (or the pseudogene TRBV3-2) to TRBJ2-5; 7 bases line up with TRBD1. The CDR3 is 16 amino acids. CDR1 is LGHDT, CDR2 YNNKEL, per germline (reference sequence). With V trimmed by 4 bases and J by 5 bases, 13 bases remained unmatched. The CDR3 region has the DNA TGTGCCAGCAGCCTCCTATGGGGCAGGGGGACGGAGACCCAGTACTTC. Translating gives CASSLLWGRGTETQYF.

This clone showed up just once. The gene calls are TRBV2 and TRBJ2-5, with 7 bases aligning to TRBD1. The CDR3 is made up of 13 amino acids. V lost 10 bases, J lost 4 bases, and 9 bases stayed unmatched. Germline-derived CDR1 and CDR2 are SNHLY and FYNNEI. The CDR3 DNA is TGTGCCACCCGTCGGGACAGCGGAGAGACCCAGTACTTC. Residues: CATRRDSGETQYF. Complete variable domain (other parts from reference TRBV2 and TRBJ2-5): EPEVTQTPSHQVTQMGQEVILRCVPISNHLYFYWYRQILGQKVEFLVSFYNNEISEKSEIFDDQFSVERPDGSNFTLKIRSTKLEDSAMYFCATRRDSGETQYFGPGTRLLVL.

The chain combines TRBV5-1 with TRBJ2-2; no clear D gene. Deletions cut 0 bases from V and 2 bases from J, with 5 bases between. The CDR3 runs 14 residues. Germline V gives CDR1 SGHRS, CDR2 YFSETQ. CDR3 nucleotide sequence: TGCGCCAGCAGCTTGGCCGTAAACACCGGGGAGCTGTTTTTT. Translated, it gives CASSLAVNTGELFF.

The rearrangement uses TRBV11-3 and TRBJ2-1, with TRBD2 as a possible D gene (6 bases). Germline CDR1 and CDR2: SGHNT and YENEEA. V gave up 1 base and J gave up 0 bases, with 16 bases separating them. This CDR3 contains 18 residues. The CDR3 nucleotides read TGTGCCAGCAGCTTAGCCTGGCATCAGGAGGGCTCCTACAATGAGCAGTTCTTC. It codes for CASSLAWHQEGSYNEQFF.

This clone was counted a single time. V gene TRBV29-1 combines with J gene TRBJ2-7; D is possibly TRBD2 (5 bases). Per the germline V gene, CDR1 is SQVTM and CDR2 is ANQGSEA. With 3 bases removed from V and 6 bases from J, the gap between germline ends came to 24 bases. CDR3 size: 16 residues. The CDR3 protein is CSVEIVPRLPSSEQYF. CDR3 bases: TGCAGCGTTGAGATAGTCCCCCGACTACCTTCCAGCGAGCAGTACTTC.